Here is one T cell receptor (beta chain) with its context. The data were obtained in a study of blood T cells in healthy people across ages. Study as a whole: Roughly one uniquely barcoded beta molecule per two T cells was captured.

The CDR3 has 17 amino acids. V lost 3 bases and J lost 4, with 21 bases in between. Germline V CDR1 and CDR2: SGHRS, YFSETQ. PCR was performed a second time for about 7 to 12 cycles using a sample-barcoded 5' primer and a J-beta primer mix. A tag from a template-switch adaptor with 12 random nucleotides marked each cDNA molecule. Using its own MiXCR run on the 5' RACE reads, TCRdb lists one record per CDR3 protein. The sample lists about 1.7 million distinct CDR3 sequences; 28% were seen once. Specimen: blood. The receptor's source is a woman aged 25 to 45 in good health. The chain employs TRBV5-1 and TRBJ2-3, with TRBD1 as a possible D gene (6 bases). The CDR3 coding sequence is TGCGCCAGCAGCTCCGGCAGGGACATCATTGGGGCAGATACGCAGTATTTT. This codes for CASSSGRDIIGADTQYF.